Detailed here is one TCR beta chain. Its antigen is currently unknown. The CDR3 is made up of 15 amino acids. Germline V gene sequence: CDR1 SGHVS, CDR2 FNYEAQ. The J segment lost 7 bases and the V segment lost 6 bases, leaving 9 bases of the junction unmatched. The PCR was carried out with 60 Vbeta primers and 13 Jbeta primers. TCRdb's table, derived via immunoSEQ multiplex PCR, lists solely in-frame clones and lacks some. The table lists over 150,000 clones, roughly 84% of them singletons, with less than 0.4% in the top ten. This entry belongs to a study of cytomegalovirus exposure and HLA in healthy donors. General study findings and limits: Later on, an analysis found that several of the most significant clusters appeared to be linked to common viral pathogens, which included parvovirus B19.

The sequencing sample was made of PBMCs. The receptor was isolated from a boy aged 2 to 9 in good health and CMV-seronegative. The chain couples TRBV7-6 to TRBJ2-1; 10 nucleotides match TRBD2. CDR3 coding DNA: TGTGCCAGCAGGGACTTCAGCGGGAGGGAGAATGAGCAGTTCTTC. It is translated as CASRDFSGRENEQFF.